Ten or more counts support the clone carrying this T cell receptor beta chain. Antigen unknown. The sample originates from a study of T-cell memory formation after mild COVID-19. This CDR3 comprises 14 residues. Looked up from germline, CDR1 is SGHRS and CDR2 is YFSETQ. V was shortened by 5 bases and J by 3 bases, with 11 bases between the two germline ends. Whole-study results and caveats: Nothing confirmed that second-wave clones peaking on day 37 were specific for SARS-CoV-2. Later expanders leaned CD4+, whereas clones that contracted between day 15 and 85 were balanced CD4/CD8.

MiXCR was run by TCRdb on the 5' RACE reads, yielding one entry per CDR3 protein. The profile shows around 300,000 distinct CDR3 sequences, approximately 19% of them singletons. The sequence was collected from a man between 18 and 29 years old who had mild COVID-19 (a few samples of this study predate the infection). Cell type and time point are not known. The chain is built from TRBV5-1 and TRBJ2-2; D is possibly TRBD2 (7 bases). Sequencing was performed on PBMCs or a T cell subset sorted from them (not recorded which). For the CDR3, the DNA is TGCGCCAGCAGAGGGGGGGCGGACACCGGGGAGCTGTTTTTT. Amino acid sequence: CASRGGADTGELFF.